This TCR beta chain was obtained from a study of T cell repertoires in cytomegalovirus infection. TCRdb re-derived calls from the reads in MiXCR, one entry per CDR3 protein. The repertoire has roughly 130,000 distinct CDR3 sequences, roughly 9% of them found once; the top ten carry 9.5% to 13%. This clonotype was seen repeatedly, ten times or more. What it binds is not known. Study-level results: Of the TCR beta families, the public ones yielded a cumulative frequency that identified carriers of CMV plus the relevant HLA.

Germline CDR1 LGHDT, CDR2 YNNKEL (reference sequence). CDR3 size: 13 residues. V lost 3 bases to trimming and J lost 4 bases; unmatched junction nucleotides: 2. The receptor comes from a human donor in good health (CMV status not recorded). Some clones in this sample may be carry-over from other donors' samples. The sample consisted of PBMCs. The chain combines TRBV3-1 with TRBJ1-1; TRBD1 matches 7 bases. In DNA, the CDR3 is TGTGCCAGCAGCCATCAGGGGGGCACTGAAGCTTTCTTT. This sequence encodes CASSHQGGTEAFF.